Listed below are T cell receptor beta chains from one sample, sequenced in a study of T cells in Graves' hyperthyroidism and ophthalmopathy. TCRdb analysed the multiplex PCR reads with MiXCR anew, one entry per CDR3 protein. The profile shows hundreds of thousands of distinct CDR3 sequences, roughly a fifth of them singletons. Sequenced input: blood. The receptors were gathered from a man aged 45 to 65 with Graves' ophthalmopathy. CDR3s include the opening cysteine and the closing phenylalanine or tryptophan.

CDR3 protein: CASRAPRLAGVTDTQYF
J gene: TRBJ2-3
V gene: TRBV6-2/TRBV6-3

CDR3 protein: CASSESPREKLFF
J gene: TRBJ1-4
V gene: TRBV10-2

CDR3 protein: CASSLMDVTDTQYF
J gene: TRBJ2-3
V gene: TRBV7-3

CDR3 protein: CATSDLSRDTGELSF
J gene: TRBJ2-2
V gene: TRBV24-1

CDR3 protein: CATHPGPSQETQYF
J gene: TRBJ2-5
V gene: TRBV6-1

CDR3 protein: CASSLLTGGYEQYF
J gene: TRBJ2-7
V gene: TRBV5-1

CDR3 protein: CASSLVPYEQYF
J gene: TRBJ2-7
V gene: TRBV11-2

CDR3 protein: CASSLPNSPLHF
J gene: TRBJ1-6
V gene: TRBV7-2

CDR3 protein: CASSRPGQHMDTQYF
J gene: TRBJ2-3
V gene: TRBV28

CDR3 protein: CSARDRAGSFAKNIQYF
J gene: TRBJ2-4
V gene: TRBV20-1

CDR3 protein: CSASSGPGAGGEQYF
J gene: TRBJ2-7
V gene: TRBV20-1

CDR3 protein: CASSLSAGPGQPQHF
J gene: TRBJ1-5
V gene: TRBV27

CDR3 protein: CASSLDDRGEQYF
J gene: TRBJ2-7
V gene: TRBV5-1

CDR3 protein: CASSVADPAYNEQFF
J gene: TRBJ2-1
V gene: TRBV9

CDR3 protein: CASSIDGLGSNEQFF
J gene: TRBJ2-1
V gene: TRBV19

CDR3 protein: CSARAGLTDTQYF
J gene: TRBJ2-3
V gene: TRBV20-1

CDR3 protein: CATSDRTGSRKDTQYF
J gene: TRBJ2-3
V gene: TRBV24-1

CDR3 protein: CASADSGKAEAFF
J gene: TRBJ1-1
V gene: TRBV6-2/TRBV6-3

CDR3 protein: CATSLTGGFGYTF
J gene: TRBJ1-2
V gene: TRBV24-1

CDR3 protein: CASSLAGTAPTNEQFF
J gene: TRBJ2-1
V gene: TRBV5-1

CDR3 protein: CASSAGLAETYEQYF
J gene: TRBJ2-7
V gene: TRBV28

CDR3 protein: CASSLLASNTGELFF
J gene: TRBJ2-2
V gene: TRBV28

CDR3 protein: CASTRGGNEQFF
J gene: TRBJ2-1
V gene: TRBV11-2

CDR3 protein: CASSYSRGDGYTF
J gene: TRBJ1-2
V gene: TRBV6-5